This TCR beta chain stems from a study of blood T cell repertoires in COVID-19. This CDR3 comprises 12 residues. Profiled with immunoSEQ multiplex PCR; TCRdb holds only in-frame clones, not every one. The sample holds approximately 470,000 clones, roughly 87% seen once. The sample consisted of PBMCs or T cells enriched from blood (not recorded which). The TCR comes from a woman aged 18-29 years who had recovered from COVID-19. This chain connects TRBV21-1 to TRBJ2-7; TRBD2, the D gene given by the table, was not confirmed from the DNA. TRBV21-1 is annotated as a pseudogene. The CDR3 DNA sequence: TGTGCCAGCAGGGGGGGCTCCTACGAGCAGTACTTC. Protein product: CASRGGSYEQYF.